This record covers a single TCR beta chain. No antigen is known for it. This record belongs to a study of monozygotic twins with inflammatory bowel disease. Germline lookup yields CDR1 DFQATT and CDR2 SNEGSKA (reference sequence). The CDR3 consists of 15 residues. Eight distinct reactions (per sample) were used to make the cDNA. TCRdb reprocessed the 5' RACE reads; each CDR3 protein has one entry and no DNA is given. Its table records around 200,000 distinct CDR3 sequences. General study results and limits: Subtypes among T cells remained indistinguishable. Twins with IBD were found to have lower TCRbeta diversity (inverse Simpson) than healthy co-twins.

The genes are TRBV20-1 and TRBJ1-5; TCRdb's D call, TRBD1, is unchecked because there is no DNA. The specimen was blood. The sequence was collected from a human donor with ulcerative colitis or Crohn's disease, or a healthy co-twin of an affected twin (not recorded which). The CDR3: CSATRGTGPNQPQHF.